This TCR beta chain comes out of a study of regulatory and conventional T cells in RAG deficiency. This clone was detected a few times. The V end was cut by 4 bases, the J end by 2 bases, with 9 bases between. The CDR3 runs to 14 residues. Per the germline V gene, CDR1 is KGHSH and CDR2 is LQKENI. Sequenced by immunoSEQ multiplex PCR; TCRdb stores in-frame clones only, minus some. The table records 34,000 or so clones, 70% to 90% of them present only once. These data are also associated with another study on regulatory T cells. Per that paper: The primer mix had 52 TRBV and 13 TRBJ primers.

The receptor was isolated from a human donor in good health. Sequencing was done on a sample of CD8+ T cells sorted from blood. The chain uses TRBV18 and TRBJ1-5; D uncertain. The CDR3: CASSRGDGNQPQHF. The CDR3 nucleotides read TGTGCCAGCTCACGGGGTGATGGCAATCAGCCCCAGCATTTT.